One sample yielded the 21 T cell receptor beta chains listed below, sequenced in a study of T cell repertoires in cytomegalovirus infection. TCRdb called the reads again in MiXCR, with one record for every CDR3 protein. The table has approximately 750,000 distinct CDR3 sequences, approximately 40% seen once. The specimen sequenced was PBMCs. The receptors come from a human donor in good health (CMV status not recorded). Some clones in this sample may be carry-over from other donors' samples.

This clonotype was counted many times. The gene calls are TRBV5-6 and TRBJ2-7; D is ambiguous. The CDR3 has 12 amino acids. Trimming removed 2 bases at V and 5 bases at J, with 8 bases between. CDR1 SGHDT and CDR2 YYEEEE come from the germline V gene. CDR3 coding DNA: TGTGCCAGCAGCTTCGTTGCCCACGAGCAGTACTTC. This encodes CASSFVAHEQYF.

This clonotype appeared a few times. The CDR3 DNA sequence: TGTGCCAGCAGCCCAGATAGCGGGAGAACCGGGGAGCTGTTTTTT. The encoded protein is CASSPDSGRTGELFF. This chain links TRBV7-9 with TRBJ2-2; 9 positions match TRBD2. Germline values: CDR1 SEHNR, CDR2 FQNEAQ (reference sequence). V lost 5 bases to trimming and J lost 5 bases; unmatched junction nucleotides: 6. CDR3 length equals 15 residues.

This chain connects TRBV24-1 to TRBJ2-1; 12 positions match TRBD2. The CDR3 has 16 amino acids. The germline gives CDR1 KGHDR, CDR2 SFDVKD. Trimming removed 3 bases from V and 4 bases from J; junction bases left unmatched: 3. CDR3: CATSDRTSGAYNEQFF. CDR3 coding DNA: TGTGCCACCAGTGATCGGACTAGCGGGGCATACAATGAGCAGTTCTTC.

This chain connects TRBV28 to TRBJ2-6; 7 bases line up with TRBD1. Per germline, CDR1 MDHEN and CDR2 SYDVKM. The V and J ends lost 6 bases and 0 bases, in that order; junction bases with no gene match: 8. This CDR3 has 17 amino acids. CDR3 nucleotides: TGTGCCAGCAGGAGTAGGACAGGTCGCTCTGGGGCCAACGTCCTGACTTTC. It encodes CASRSRTGRSGANVLTF.

This clonotype was observed a few times. The CDR3 DNA follows: TGTGCCAGCAGTGAAGCTTCGAACAGGTTTAAGGCTTTCTTT. The encoded protein is CASSEASNRFKAFF. The chain couples TRBV6-1 to TRBJ1-1, with D tentatively TRBD1 (5 bases). V was trimmed by 0 bases and J by 11 bases, leaving 16 bases between them. CDR3 length: 14 amino acids. Germline CDR1 is MNHNS and CDR2 is SASEGT.

The chain joins TRBV7-8 to TRBJ1-2; D remains ambiguous. CDR3 length: 12 amino acids. Germline CDR1 SGHVS, CDR2 FQNEAQ. Trimming took off 5 bases at V and 6 bases at J, with 10 bases between the two ends. The CDR3 sequence is CASSPRTDGYTF. DNA of the CDR3: TGTGCCAGCAGCCCTAGGACGGATGGCTACACCTTC.

Regarding this clonotype: One end of the junction fails to match germline, which may point to a read error. The rearrangement joins TRBV7-8 to TRBJ1-2; 11 bases agree with TRBD1. Germline V gene lookup returns CDR1 SGHVS and CDR2 FQNEAQ. This CDR3 region has 15 residues. For the CDR3, the DNA is TGTGACAGCAGCATACGGACAGGGGGCGGTGATGGCTACACCTTC. Translation: CDSSIRTGGGDGYTF.

V gene TRBV30 combines with J gene TRBJ2-7; D possibly uses TRBD1 or TRBD2 (5 bases each). Germline loops: CDR1 GTSNPN, CDR2 SVGIG (reference sequence). The CDR3 is 12 residues long. The V and J ends lost 5 bases and 0 bases respectively, with 8 bases between them. CDR3 loop: CAWGTVSYEQYF. CDR3 nucleotides: TGTGCCTGGGGGACGGTCTCCTACGAGCAGTACTTC.

There are many counts of this clonotype. The CDR3 coding sequence is TGTGCCAGCCGCCTAGCAACAGATACGCAGTATTTT. As protein: CASRLATDTQYF. V usage is TRBV6-2 or TRBV6-3 and J usage is TRBJ2-3, with a tentative D call TRBD2 (5 bases). This CDR3 region has 12 residues. Germline loops: CDR1 MNHEY, CDR2 SVGEGT. V dropped 8 bases and J dropped 3 bases, with 9 bases sitting between them.

In this sample, this clonotype turned up a few times. The chain uses TRBV7-6 and TRBJ2-1; D call uncertain. The CDR3 has 15 residues. Trimming left V 5 bases short and J 2 bases short, with 13 bases between. CDR1 is SGHVS, CDR2 FNYEAQ, per germline. The CDR3 loop is CASSPGLPTYNEQFF. DNA for the CDR3: TGTGCCAGCAGCCCGGGCCTGCCAACCTACAATGAGCAGTTCTTC. The variable domain in full, completed from reference TRBV7-6 and TRBJ2-1, reads GAGVSQSPRYKVTKRGQDVALRCDPISGHVSLYWYRQALGQGPEFLTYFNYEAQQDKSGLPNDRFSAERPEGSISTLTIQRTEQRDSAMYRCASSPGLPTYNEQFFGPGTRLTVL.

The chain joins TRBV7-6 to TRBJ2-5, with D possibly being TRBD2 (5 bases). Germline CDR1 reads SGHVS; CDR2 reads FNYEAQ. The CDR3 runs to 12 residues. Between the trimmed V and J ends, which lost 5 bases and 5 bases, there was a span of 9 bases. The DNA for the CDR3 is TGTGCCAGCAGCATTGGGGAGGAGACCCAGTACTTC. Protein: CASSIGEETQYF. Full variable domain (outside the CDR3, taken from reference TRBV7-6 and TRBJ2-5): GAGVSQSPRYKVTKRGQDVALRCDPISGHVSLYWYRQALGQGPEFLTYFNYEAQQDKSGLPNDRFSAERPEGSISTLTIQRTEQRDSAMYRCASSIGEETQYFGPGTRLLVL.

The rearrangement joins TRBV5-1 to TRBJ2-2; D call uncertain. Deletions cut 4 bases from V and 5 bases from J, with 9 bases between. Germline V gives CDR1 SGHRS, CDR2 YFSETQ. This CDR3 is 13 amino acids long. CDR3 amino acids: CASSVQVTGELFF. In DNA form, the CDR3 reads TGCGCCAGCAGCGTTCAAGTGACCGGGGAGCTGTTTTTT. Complete variable domain (other parts from reference TRBV5-1 and TRBJ2-2): KAGVTQTPRYLIKTRGQQVTLSCSPISGHRSVSWYQQTPGQGLQFLFEYFSETQRNKGNFPGRFSGRQFSNSRSEMNVSTLELGDSALYLCASSVQVTGELFFGEGSRLTVL.

In its sample, this clonotype was seen a few times. The chain employs TRBV5-6 and TRBJ1-1; the match to TRBD1 covers 7 bases. Germline CDR1 SGHDT, CDR2 YYEEEE. This CDR3 has 16 residues. V shed 2 bases, J shed 2 bases, and the junction held 9 bases outside the gene matches. CDR3 sequence (DNA): TGTGCCAGCAGCTTTGGGACAGCTCTAAAAAACACTGAAGCTTTCTTT. Protein sequence: CASSFGTALKNTEAFF. The full variable domain, completed using reference TRBV5-6 and TRBJ1-1, is DAGVTQSPTHLIKTRGQQVTLRCSPKSGHDTVSWYQQALGQGPQFIFQYYEEEERQRGNFPDRFSGHQFPNYSSELNVNALLLGDSALYLCASSFGTALKNTEAFFGQGTRLTVV.

The V and J genes are TRBV29-1 and TRBJ2-1; D unclear. The CDR3 spans 12 residues. V was pared by 6 bases and J by 4 bases, with 10 bases between. Looked up from germline, CDR1 is SQVTM and CDR2 is ANQGSEA. The CDR3 DNA sequence: TGCAGCGTCCCCATAGGGTACAATGAGCAGTTCTTC. It yields the protein CSVPIGYNEQFF.

This clonotype was recorded at least ten times. The chain joins TRBV7-6 to TRBJ2-1; no clear D. Germline values: CDR1 SGHVS, CDR2 FNYEAQ. V shed 5 bases and J shed 5 bases, with 7 bases lying between them. The CDR3 totals 12 residues. This CDR3 reads CASSRQDNEQFF. The CDR3 bases are TGTGCCAGCAGCCGTCAGGACAATGAGCAGTTCTTC.

This clonotype has a count of ten or more. The CDR3 region has the DNA TGTGCCAGCAGCGTAGGACTAGCGGGAGGCACCCTAGGCTCCTACAATGAGCAGTTCTTC. It codes for CASSVGLAGGTLGSYNEQFF. The chain employs TRBV7-8 and TRBJ2-1, with 14 bases identical to TRBD2. The germline gives CDR1 SGHVS, CDR2 FQNEAQ. CDR3 length equals 20 residues. V dropped 5 bases and J dropped 0; count of bases not matched to a gene: 12.

The V call is TRBV7-9, the J call TRBJ1-2, with 9 nucleotides matching TRBD1. V dropped 5 bases and J dropped 2; count of bases not matched to a gene: 12. Per the germline V gene, CDR1 is SEHNR and CDR2 is FQNEAQ (reference sequence). The CDR3 runs to 17 residues. CDR3 in DNA: TGTGCCAGCAGCCCCCCCCGGACAGGGGACTCAAACTATGGCTACACCTTC. It codes for CASSPPRTGDSNYGYTF.

This clonotype has more than one count but fewer than ten. The chain employs TRBV7-6 and TRBJ2-4, with D unclear. The ends were cut back, 5 bases at V and 2 bases at J, with 7 bases in the middle. The CDR3 runs to 13 residues. Germline-derived CDR1 and CDR2 are SGHVS and FNYEAQ. The CDR3 here is CASSPLTKNIQYF. For the CDR3, the DNA is TGTGCCAGCAGCCCACTAACCAAAAACATTCAGTACTTC.

In its sample, this clonotype was seen many times. V and J are TRBV7-2 and TRBJ2-7; D is unclear. V shed 0 bases and J shed 3 bases, with 9 bases lying between them. CDR1 and CDR2 from the germline V gene are SGHTA and FQGNSA. CDR3 length: 14 amino acids. This CDR3 reads CASSLAGPLYEQYF. For the CDR3, the DNA is TGTGCCAGCAGCTTAGCAGGGCCGCTCTACGAGCAGTACTTC. The variable domain in full, with the rest retrieved from reference TRBV7-2 and TRBJ2-7, is GAGVSQSPSNKVTEKGKDVELRCDPISGHTALYWYRQSLGQGLEFLIYFQGNSAPDKSGLPSDRFSAERTGGSVSTLTIQRTQQEDSAVYLCASSLAGPLYEQYFGPGTRLTVT.

This clonotype was recorded once. The rearrangement links TRBV5-3 to TRBJ2-7, with D uncertain. TRBV5-3 is sorted into the ORF group, with uncertain function. Trimming took off 10 bases at V and 4 bases at J, with 18 bases between the two ends. The CDR3 runs to 13 residues. CDR3 nucleotides: TGTGCCTACGCCGGGCCAAACTTATACGAGCAGTACTTC. Translating gives CAYAGPNLYEQYF.

J is TRBJ2-7 and V is TRBV20-1; tentative D call: TRBD2 (6 bases). Germline V gene data show CDR1 as DFQATT and CDR2 as SNEGSKA (reference sequence). The CDR3 consists of 13 residues. V was clipped by 6 bases and J by 0 bases, with 12 bases between them. Here the CDR3 reads CSAYSGASYEQYF. The CDR3 bases are TGCAGTGCCTATAGCGGAGCCTCCTACGAGCAGTACTTC.